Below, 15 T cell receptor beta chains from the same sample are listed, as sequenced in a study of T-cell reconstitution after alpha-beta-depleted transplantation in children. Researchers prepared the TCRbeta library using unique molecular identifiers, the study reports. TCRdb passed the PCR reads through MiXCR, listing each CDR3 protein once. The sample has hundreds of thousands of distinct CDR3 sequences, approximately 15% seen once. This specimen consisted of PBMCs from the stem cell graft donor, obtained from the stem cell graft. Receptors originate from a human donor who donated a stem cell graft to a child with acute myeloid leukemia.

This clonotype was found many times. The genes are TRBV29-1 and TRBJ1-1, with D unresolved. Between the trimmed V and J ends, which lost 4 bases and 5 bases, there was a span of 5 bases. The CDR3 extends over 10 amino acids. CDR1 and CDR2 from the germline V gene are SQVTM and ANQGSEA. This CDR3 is CSVVGTEAFF. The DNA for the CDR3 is TGCAGCGTTGTCGGTACTGAAGCTTTCTTT. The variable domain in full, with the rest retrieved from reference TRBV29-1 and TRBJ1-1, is SAVISQKPSRDICQRGTSLTIQCQVDSQVTMMFWYRQQPGQSLTLIATANQGSEATYESGFVIDKFPISRPNLTFSTLTVSNMSPEDSSIYLCSVVGTEAFFGQGTRLTVV.

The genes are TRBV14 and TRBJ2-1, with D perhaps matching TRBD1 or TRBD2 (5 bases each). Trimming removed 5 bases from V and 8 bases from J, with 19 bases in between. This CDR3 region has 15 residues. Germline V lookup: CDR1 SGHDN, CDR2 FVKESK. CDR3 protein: CASSSDGDLIDEQFF. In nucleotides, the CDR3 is TGTGCCAGCAGCTCGGACGGGGACCTTATAGATGAGCAGTTCTTC.

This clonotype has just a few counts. CDR3 loop: CASSWGVEQFF. CDR3 coding DNA: TGTGCCAGCAGTTGGGGGGTTGAGCAGTTCTTC. The chain carries TRBV25-1 and TRBJ2-1, with D possibly matching TRBD2 (6 bases). CDR3 length: 11 residues. Germline V gene data show CDR1 as MGHDK and CDR2 as SYGVNS. Trimming removed 5 bases at V and 9 bases at J, with 8 bases between.

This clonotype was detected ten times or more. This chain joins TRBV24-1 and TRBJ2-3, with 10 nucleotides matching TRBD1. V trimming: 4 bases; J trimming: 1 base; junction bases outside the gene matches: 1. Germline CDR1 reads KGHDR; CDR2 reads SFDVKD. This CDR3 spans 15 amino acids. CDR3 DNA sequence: TGTGCCACCAGTGACGACAGGGGGCGCACAGATACGCAGTATTTT. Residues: CATSDDRGRTDTQYF.

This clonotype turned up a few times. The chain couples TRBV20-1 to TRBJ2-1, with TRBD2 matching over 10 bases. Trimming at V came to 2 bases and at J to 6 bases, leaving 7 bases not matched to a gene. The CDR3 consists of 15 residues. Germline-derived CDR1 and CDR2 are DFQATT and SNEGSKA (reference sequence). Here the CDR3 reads CSARFVAGGINEQFF. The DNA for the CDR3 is TGCAGTGCTAGATTTGTAGCGGGGGGAATCAATGAGCAGTTCTTC.

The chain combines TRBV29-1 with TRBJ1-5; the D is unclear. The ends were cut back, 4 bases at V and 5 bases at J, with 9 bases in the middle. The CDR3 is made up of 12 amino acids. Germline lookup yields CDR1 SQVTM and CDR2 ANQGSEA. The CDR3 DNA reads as TGCAGCGTTGCGGACGGTGATCAGCCCCAGCATTTT. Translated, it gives CSVADGDQPQHF.

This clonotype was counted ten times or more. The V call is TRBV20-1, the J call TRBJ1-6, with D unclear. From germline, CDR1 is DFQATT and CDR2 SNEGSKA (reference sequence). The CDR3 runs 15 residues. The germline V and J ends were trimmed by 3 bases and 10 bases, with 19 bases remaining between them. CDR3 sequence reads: CSASQLEFGGSPLHF. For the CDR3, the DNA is TGCAGTGCTAGCCAACTAGAATTCGGAGGATCACCCCTCCACTTT.

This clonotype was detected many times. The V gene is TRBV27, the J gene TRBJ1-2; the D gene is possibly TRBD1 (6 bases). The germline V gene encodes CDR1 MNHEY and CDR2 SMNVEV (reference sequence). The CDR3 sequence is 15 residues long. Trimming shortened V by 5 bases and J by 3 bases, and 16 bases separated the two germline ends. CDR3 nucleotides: TGTGCCAGCAGTAAAAACAGGGAGGGGGACTATGGCTACACCTTC. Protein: CASSKNREGDYGYTF.

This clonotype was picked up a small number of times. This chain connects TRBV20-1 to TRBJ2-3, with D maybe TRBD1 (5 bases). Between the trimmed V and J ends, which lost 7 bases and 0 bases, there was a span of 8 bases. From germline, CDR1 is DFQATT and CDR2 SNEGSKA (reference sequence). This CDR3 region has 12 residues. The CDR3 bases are TGCAGTGGGGGCGGCAGCACAGATACGCAGTATTTT. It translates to CSGGGSTDTQYF.

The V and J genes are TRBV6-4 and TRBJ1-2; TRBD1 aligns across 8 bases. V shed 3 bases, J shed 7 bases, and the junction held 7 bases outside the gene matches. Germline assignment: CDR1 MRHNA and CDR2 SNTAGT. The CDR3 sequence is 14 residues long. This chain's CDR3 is CASSDTGQGPGYTF. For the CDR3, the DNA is TGTGCCAGCAGTGATACAGGACAGGGTCCTGGCTACACCTTC.

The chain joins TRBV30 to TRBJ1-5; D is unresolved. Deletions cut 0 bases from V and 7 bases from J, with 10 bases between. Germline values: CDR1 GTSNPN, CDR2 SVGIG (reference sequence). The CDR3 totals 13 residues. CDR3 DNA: TGTGCCTGGAGTGTAGAGGACGCCCAGCCCCAGCATTTT. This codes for CAWSVEDAQPQHF.

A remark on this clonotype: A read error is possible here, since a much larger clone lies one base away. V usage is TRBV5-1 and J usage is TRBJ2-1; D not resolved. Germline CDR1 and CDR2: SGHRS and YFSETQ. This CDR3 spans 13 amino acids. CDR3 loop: CASSLVSNNDQFF. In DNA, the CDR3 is TGCGCCAGCAGCTTGGTCAGCAACAATGACCAGTTCTTC. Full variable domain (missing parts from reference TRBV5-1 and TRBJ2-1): KAGVTQTPRYLIKTRGQQVTLSCSPISGHRSVSWYQQTPGQGLQFLFEYFSETQRNKGNFPGRFSGRQFSNSRSEMNVSTLELGDSALYLCASSLVSNNDQFFGPGTRLTVL.

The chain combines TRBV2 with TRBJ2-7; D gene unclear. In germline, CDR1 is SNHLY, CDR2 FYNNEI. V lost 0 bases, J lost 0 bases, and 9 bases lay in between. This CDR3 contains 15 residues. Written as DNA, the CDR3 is TGTGCCAGCAGTGAAGCAGAAGGACCCTCCTACGAGCAGTACGTC. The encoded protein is CASSEAEGPSYEQYV.

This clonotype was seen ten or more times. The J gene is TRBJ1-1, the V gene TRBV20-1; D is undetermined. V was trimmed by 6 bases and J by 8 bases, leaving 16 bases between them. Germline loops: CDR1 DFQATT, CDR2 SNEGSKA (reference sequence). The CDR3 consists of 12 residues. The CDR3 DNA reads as TGCAGTGCAAAGAGGGCTCTCATCGAAGCTTTCTTT. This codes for CSAKRALIEAFF.

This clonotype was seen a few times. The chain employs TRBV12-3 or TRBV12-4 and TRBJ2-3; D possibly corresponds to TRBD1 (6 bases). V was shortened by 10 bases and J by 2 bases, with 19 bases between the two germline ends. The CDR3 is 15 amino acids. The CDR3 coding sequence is TGTGCCACCAAGAGCCGAGGGGGAGTCACAGATACGCAGTATTTT. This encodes CATKSRGGVTDTQYF.